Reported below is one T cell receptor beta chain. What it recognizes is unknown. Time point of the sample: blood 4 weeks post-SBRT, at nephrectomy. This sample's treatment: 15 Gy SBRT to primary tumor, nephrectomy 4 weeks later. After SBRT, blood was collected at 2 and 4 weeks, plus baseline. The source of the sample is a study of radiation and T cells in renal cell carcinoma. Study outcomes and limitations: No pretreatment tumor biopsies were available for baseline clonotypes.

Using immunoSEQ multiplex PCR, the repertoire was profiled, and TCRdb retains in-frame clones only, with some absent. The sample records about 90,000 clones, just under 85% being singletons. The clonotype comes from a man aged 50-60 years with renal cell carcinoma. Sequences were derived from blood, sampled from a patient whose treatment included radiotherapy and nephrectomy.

This CDR3 reads CASSPGPQNEKLFF. CDR3 nucleotide sequence: TGTGCCAGCAGCCCAGGGCCCCAGAATGAAAAACTGTTTTTT. The chain carries TRBV6-5 and TRBJ1-4, with D possibly matching TRBD1 (5 bases). The V gene lost 6 bases and the J gene lost 5 bases, with 13 bases spanning the gap. The CDR3 has 14 residues. Germline-derived CDR1 and CDR2 are MNHEY and SVGAGI.